Sequencing of this T cell receptor beta chain was carried out in a study of T cell responses to AZD1222 COVID-19 vaccine. The study, taken as a whole, reports: Reports indicate that nearly half of spike-specific TCRs are directed at unmutated variant regions. Repertoires were obtained only post-peak T cell response.

Points on this clone: Its antigen is as yet unknown.

V shed 2 bases and J shed 1 base, with 11 bases lying between them. Germline V gene data show CDR1 as SGHTA and CDR2 as FQGNSA. The length of the CDR3 is 15 residues. TCRdb's copy holds only in-frame clones and misses some; the assay was immunoSEQ multiplex PCR. The sample lists over 120,000 clones, 80% to 95% seen once, with about 5.5% in the top ten. Sequenced here: peripheral blood, sampled on day 0 of AZD1222 vaccination. The rearrangement uses TRBV7-2 and TRBJ1-1, with D unresolved. This receptor was taken from an adult in good health. CDR3 residues: CASSLNAGRNTEAFF. The CDR3 DNA is TGTGCCAGCAGCTTAAACGCCGGGAGGAACACTGAAGCTTTCTTT.